This entry lists 3 T cell receptor beta chains sequenced from one sample in a study of blood T cells in healthy people across ages. The authors ran a second PCR of roughly 6 to 12 cycles using a sample-barcoded 5' primer and a J-beta primer mix. TCRdb analysed the 5' RACE reads with MiXCR anew, one entry per CDR3 protein. The sample has approximately 1,000,000 distinct CDR3 sequences, about two fifths seen once; the top ten hold about an eighth. Sequencing used blood. The source is a man younger than 35 in good health.

This sequence joins TRBV25-1 and TRBJ2-1; D is undetermined. The CDR3 spans 14 residues. CDR1 is MGHDK and CDR2 is SYGVNS in the germline V gene. Trimming took off 2 bases at V and 6 bases at J, with 11 bases between the two ends. This chain's CDR3 is CASSETRVGNEQFF. As DNA, the CDR3 is TGTGCCAGCAGTGAAACACGAGTTGGCAATGAGCAGTTCTTC.

The chain recombines TRBV7-2 with TRBJ1-2; tentatively, D is TRBD1 (6 bases). This CDR3 has 15 residues. Trimming removed 5 bases at V and 6 bases at J, with 19 bases between. Germline lookup yields CDR1 SGHTA and CDR2 FQGNSA. CDR3 region: CASSLSGGPFNGYTF. The CDR3 coding sequence is TGTGCCAGCAGCCTATCTGGGGGCCCCTTCAATGGCTACACCTTC.

J is TRBJ1-3 and V is TRBV6-1; D perhaps matches TRBD1 (6 bases). Germline V lookup: CDR1 MNHNS, CDR2 SASEGT. Trimming cost V 2 bases and J 1 base, with 12 bases left between them. The CDR3 extends over 16 amino acids. Here the CDR3 reads CASSETGTQSGNTIYF. In DNA form, the CDR3 reads TGTGCCAGCAGTGAAACAGGGACTCAATCTGGAAACACCATATATTTT.